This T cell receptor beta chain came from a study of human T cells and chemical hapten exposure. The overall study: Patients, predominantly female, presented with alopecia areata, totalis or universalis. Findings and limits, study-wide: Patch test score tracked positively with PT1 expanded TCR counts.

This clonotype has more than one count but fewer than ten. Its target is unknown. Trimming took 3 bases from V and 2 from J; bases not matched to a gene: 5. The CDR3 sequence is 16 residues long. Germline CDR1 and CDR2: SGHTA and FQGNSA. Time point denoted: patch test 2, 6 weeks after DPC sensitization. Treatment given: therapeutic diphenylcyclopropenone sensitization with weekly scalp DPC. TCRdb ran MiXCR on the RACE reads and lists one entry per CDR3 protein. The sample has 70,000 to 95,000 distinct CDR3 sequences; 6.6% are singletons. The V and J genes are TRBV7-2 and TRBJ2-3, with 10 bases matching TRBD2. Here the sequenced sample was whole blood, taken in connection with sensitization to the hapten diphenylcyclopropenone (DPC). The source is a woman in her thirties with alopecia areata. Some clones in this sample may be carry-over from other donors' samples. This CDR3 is CASSFPLAGDTDTQYF. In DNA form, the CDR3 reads TGTGCCAGCAGCTTCCCCCTAGCGGGGGACACAGATACGCAGTATTTT.